This T cell receptor beta chain originates from a study of shared clonotypes between healthy human individuals. Overall study findings and caveats: It was only blood that was sampled, and tissue repertoires likely differ. Between several donors, naive CD4 clonotypes were shared at a level of around 4.8%.

A word on this clone: Antigen specificity is unknown.

Source study methods: ImmunoSEQ yielded junction-only sequences lacking quality scores, so filtering differed. Assay used: immunoSEQ multiplex PCR; TCRdb lists only in-frame clones, some missing. V and J calls and clone size are those listed in that table; D and trimming were worked out from the DNA. The sample lists approximately 500,000 clones, 90% to 97% seen once, with approximately 0.06% in the top ten. Trimming shortened V by 5 bases and J by 3 bases, and 11 bases separated the two germline ends. The CDR3 extends over 13 amino acids. Per germline, CDR1 MDHEN and CDR2 SYDVKM. The donors were adults (healthy and HIV-negative) with no recent acute infections or vaccinations.

Sequencing used naive CD4+ T cells sorted from blood. Subset reported: CD45RA+ positively selected. The source of this sequence is a woman in her twenties or thirties in good health. The V gene is TRBV28, the J gene TRBJ2-7; D possibly matches TRBD1 or TRBD2 (5 bases each). The CDR3 DNA reads TGTGCCAGCAGTCTGGGACCTCGCTACGAGCAGTACTTC. This translates into CASSLGPRYEQYF.